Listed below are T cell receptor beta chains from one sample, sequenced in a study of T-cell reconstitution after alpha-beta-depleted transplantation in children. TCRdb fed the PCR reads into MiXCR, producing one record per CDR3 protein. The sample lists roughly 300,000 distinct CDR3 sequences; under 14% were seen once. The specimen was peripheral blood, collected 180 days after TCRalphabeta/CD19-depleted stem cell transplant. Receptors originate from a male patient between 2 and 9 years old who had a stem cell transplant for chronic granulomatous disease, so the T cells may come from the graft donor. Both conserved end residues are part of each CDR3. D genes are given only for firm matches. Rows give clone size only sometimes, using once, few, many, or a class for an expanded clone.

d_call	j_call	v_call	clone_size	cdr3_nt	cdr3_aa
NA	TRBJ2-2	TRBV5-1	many	TGCGCCAGCAGCTTGGCCGGGATCAGCGAGGGAACCGGGGAGCTGTTTTTT	CASSLAGISEGTGELFF
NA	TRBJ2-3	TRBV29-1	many	TGCAGCGTTGAAGGGGACACCCGAGCTGGGCAGTATTTT	CSVEGDTRAGQYF
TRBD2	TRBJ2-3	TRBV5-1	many	TGCGCCAGCAGCGCCGGGAGGGTTACAGATACGCAGTATTTT	CASSAGRVTDTQYF
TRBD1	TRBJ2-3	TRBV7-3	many	TGTGCCAGCAGCCTACAGGGGGCAACAGATACGCAGTATTTT	CASSLQGATDTQYF
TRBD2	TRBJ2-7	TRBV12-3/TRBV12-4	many	TGTGCCAGCACCTGGGGGGGGTCCTACGAGCAGTACTTC	CASTWGGSYEQYF
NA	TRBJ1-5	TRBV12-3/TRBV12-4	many	TGTGCCAGCAGTTTAACCCCAAAACAGCCCCAGCATTTT	CASSLTPKQPQHF
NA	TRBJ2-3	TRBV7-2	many	TGTGCCAGCAGTCCCGGGGCCCGCACAGATACGCAGTATTTT	CASSPGARTDTQYF
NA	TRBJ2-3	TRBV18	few	TGTGCCAGCTCACACCTAAAGGGACGGCAGGGGAGCACAGATACGCAGTATTTT	CASSHLKGRQGSTDTQYF
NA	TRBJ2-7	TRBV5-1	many	TGCGCCAGCAGCTTGGGACCCCTACGTGACGAGCAGTACTTC	CASSLGPLRDEQYF
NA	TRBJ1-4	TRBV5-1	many	TGCGCCAGCAGCTTGTGGCAGGGGCCTAATGAAAAACTGTTTTTT	CASSLWQGPNEKLFF
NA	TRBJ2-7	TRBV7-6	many	TGTGCCAGCAGCGGAGGCCCGGCAGGAGAACTACGAGCGCAGTACTTC	CASSGGPAGELRAQYF
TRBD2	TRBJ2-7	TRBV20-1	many	TGCAGGAAGCGGGGGGCAGGGTACGAGCAGTACTTC	CRKRGAGYEQYF
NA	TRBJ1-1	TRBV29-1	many	TGCAGCGTTGGCGGGGCAGCCATAAGAACCCCTGAAGCTTTCTTT	CSVGGAAIRTPEAFF
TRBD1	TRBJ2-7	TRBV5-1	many	TGCGCCAGCAGCTTTACACAGGGGGCAATCTACGAGCAGTACTTC	CASSFTQGAIYEQYF
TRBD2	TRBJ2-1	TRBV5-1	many	TGCGCCAGCAGCTTGGATCAGTCTAGCGGGATTCCCTACAATGAGCAGTTCTTC	CASSLDQSSGIPYNEQFF
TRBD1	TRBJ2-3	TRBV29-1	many	TGCAGCGTAGTAAAAGACAGGGGGCCTGCAGATACGCAGTATTTT	CSVVKDRGPADTQYF
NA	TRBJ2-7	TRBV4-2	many	TGTGCCAGCAGCCAGGCCCGGACTACCACCGAGCAGTACTTC	CASSQARTTTEQYF
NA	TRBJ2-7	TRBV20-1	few	TGCAGTGCTCTCCCGGATATTTTACGCGAGCAGTACTTC	CSALPDILREQYF
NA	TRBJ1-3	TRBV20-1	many	TGCAGTGCTAGACCCAGGTGGAACACCATATATTTT	CSARPRWNTIYF
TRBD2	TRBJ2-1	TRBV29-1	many	TGCAGCGTTGAAGATAGCCTAGCGGGAGACGATGAGCAGTTCTTC	CSVEDSLAGDDEQFF
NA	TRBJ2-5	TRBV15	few	TGTGCCACCAGCAGAGCAGGGGCCTCTATGACCCAGTACTTC	CATSRAGASMTQYF
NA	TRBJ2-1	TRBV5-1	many	TGCGCCAGCAGGGGGGACGCGGGTTCCTACAATGAGCAGTTCTTC	CASRGDAGSYNEQFF
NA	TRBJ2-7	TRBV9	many	TGTGCCAGCAGCGTAGACCCGGGAGCGCGTGAGCAGTACTTC	CASSVDPGAREQYF
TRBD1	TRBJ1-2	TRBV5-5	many	TGTGCCAGCAGCTACAACAGGGGGCTGGACTATGGCTACACCTTC	CASSYNRGLDYGYTF
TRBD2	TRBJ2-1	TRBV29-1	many	TGCAGCGTTGAATATTCTGCCGGGACTAGCGGAGAGCAGTTCTTC	CSVEYSAGTSGEQFF
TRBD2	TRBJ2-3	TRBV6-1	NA	TGTGCCAGCAGTGAAACCAGCGGGAGCCCGTATTTT	CASSETSGSPYF
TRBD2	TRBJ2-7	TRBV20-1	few	TGCAGTGCTAGAGACCACAAGGGACTAGCGGGGACGTTCTCCTACGAGCAGTACTTC	CSARDHKGLAGTFSYEQYF
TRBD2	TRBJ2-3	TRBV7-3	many	TGTGCCAGCAGCGTCGTAGCGGGACCTGGTGCAGATACGCAGTATTTT	CASSVVAGPGADTQYF
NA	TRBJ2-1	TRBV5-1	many	TGCGCCAGCAGCTTTGGCACCGTCAATGAGCAGTTCTTC	CASSFGTVNEQFF
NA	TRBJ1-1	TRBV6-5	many	TGTGCCAGCAGTTACTCCACCCTGAACACTGAAGCTTTCTTT	CASSYSTLNTEAFF
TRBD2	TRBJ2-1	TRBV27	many	TGTGCCAGCAGTTTCGGGACTAGGGGTGATGAGCAGTTCTTC	CASSFGTRGDEQFF
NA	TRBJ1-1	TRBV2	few	TGTGCCAGCAGCTACAGACGGGGGACGAACACTGAAGCTTTCTTT	CASSYRRGTNTEAFF
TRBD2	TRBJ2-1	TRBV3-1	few	TGTGCCAGCAGCCAAGTCGGGACTAGCGGGAGGAATGAGCAGTTCTTC	CASSQVGTSGRNEQFF
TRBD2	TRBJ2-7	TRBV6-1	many	TGTGCCAGCAGTACGACCATAGCGGGGGGGCAGGCCTACGAGCAGTACTTC	CASSTTIAGGQAYEQYF
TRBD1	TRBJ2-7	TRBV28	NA	TGTGCCAGCAGTTCCCCCGGGACAGGGCATCTCAACGAGCAGTACTTC	CASSSPGTGHLNEQYF
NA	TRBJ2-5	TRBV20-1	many	TGCAGTGCTAGAGATATACACTCTCAAGAGACCCAGTACTTC	CSARDIHSQETQYF
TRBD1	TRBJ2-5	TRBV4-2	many	TGTGCCAGCAGCCAAGCAGGCAGGGGGCGGCAAGAGACCCAGTACTTC	CASSQAGRGRQETQYF
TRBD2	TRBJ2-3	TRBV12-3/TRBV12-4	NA	TGTGCCAGCAGTTCCCGGCGACTAGCGGCAGATACGCAGTATTTT	CASSSRRLAADTQYF
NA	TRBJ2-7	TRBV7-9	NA	TGTGCCAGCAGCTCCATCCCCTACGAGCAGTACTTC	CASSSIPYEQYF
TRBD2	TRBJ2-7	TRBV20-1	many	TGCAGTGCTAGCGCCAGCGGGGTCTCCTACGAGCAGTACTTC	CSASASGVSYEQYF
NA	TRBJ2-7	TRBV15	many	TGTGCCACCAGCAGAGGTTCTAATCCTTACGAGCAGTACTTC	CATSRGSNPYEQYF
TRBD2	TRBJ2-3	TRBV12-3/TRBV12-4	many	TGTGCCAGCAGTGCCCTAGCGGGGGGGGCTAGCACAGATACGCAGTATTTT	CASSALAGGASTDTQYF
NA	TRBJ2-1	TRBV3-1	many	TGTGCCAGCAGCCAAGTAGATGCGGGTGAGCAGTTCTTC	CASSQVDAGEQFF
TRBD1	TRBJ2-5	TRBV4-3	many	TGCGCCAGCAGCCAAAGCCCAGGGGGCGTAGAGACCCAGTACTTC	CASSQSPGGVETQYF
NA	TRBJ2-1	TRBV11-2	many	TGTGCCAGCAGCGTAGTGTTACAGGGAACGGGCGGTGAGCAGTTCTTC	CASSVVLQGTGGEQFF
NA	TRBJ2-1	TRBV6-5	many	TGTGCCAGCAGTTACTTGTCGGGAGACAATGAGCAGTTCTTC	CASSYLSGDNEQFF
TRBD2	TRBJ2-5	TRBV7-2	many	TGTGCCAGCAGCTTAACGGTTCTAGCGGGCGAACAAGAGACCCAGTACTTC	CASSLTVLAGEQETQYF
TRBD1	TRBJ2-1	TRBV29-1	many	TGCAGCGTTGAAGGGGGGAATACAGGGGAATACAATGAGCAGTTCTTC	CSVEGGNTGEYNEQFF
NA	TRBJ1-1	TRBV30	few	TGTGCCTGGGAACAGACCTTGAACACTGAAGCTTTCTTT	CAWEQTLNTEAFF
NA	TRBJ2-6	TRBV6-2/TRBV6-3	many	TGTGCCACTTTGAGATTGGGGGCCAACGTCCTGACTTTC	CATLRLGANVLTF